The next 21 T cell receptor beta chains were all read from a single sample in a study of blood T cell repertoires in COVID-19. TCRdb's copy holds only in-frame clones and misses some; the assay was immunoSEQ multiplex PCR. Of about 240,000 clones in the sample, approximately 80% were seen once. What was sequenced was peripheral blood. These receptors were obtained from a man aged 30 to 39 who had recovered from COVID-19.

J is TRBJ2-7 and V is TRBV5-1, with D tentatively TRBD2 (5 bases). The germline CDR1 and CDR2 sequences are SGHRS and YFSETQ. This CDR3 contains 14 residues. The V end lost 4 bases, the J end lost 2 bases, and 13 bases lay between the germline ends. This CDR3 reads CASSPMEETYEQYF. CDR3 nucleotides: TGCGCCAGCAGCCCAATGGAGGAAACCTACGAGCAGTACTTC.

CDR3 DNA sequence: TGTGCCAGCAGTGAAAGGACAGGGGGCGATTCACCCCTCCACTTT. Encoded protein: CASSERTGGDSPLHF. The chain uses TRBV6-1 and TRBJ1-6, with 11 positions matching TRBD1. This CDR3 spans 15 amino acids. J gave up 8 bases and V 2 bases, and 2 bases lay outside the gene matches. CDR1 is MNHNS, CDR2 SASEGT, per germline.

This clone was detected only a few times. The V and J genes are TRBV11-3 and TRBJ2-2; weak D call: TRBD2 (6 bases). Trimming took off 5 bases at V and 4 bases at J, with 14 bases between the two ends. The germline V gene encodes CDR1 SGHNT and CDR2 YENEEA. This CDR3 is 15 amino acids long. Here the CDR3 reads CASSRSGRGTGELFF. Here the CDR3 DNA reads TGTGCCAGCAGCCGTAGCGGAAGGGGCACCGGGGAGCTGTTTTTT.

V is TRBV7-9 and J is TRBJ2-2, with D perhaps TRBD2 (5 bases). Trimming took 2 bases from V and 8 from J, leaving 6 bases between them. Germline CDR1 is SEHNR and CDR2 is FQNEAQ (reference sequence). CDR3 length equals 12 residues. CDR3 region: CASSLSGGELFF. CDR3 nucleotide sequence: TGTGCCAGCAGCTTAAGCGGTGGGGAGCTGTTTTTT. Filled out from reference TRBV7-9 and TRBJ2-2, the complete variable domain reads DTGVSQNPRHKITKRGQNVTFRCDPISEHNRLYWYRQTLGQGPEFLTYFQNEAQLEKSRLLSDRFSAERPKGSFSTLEIQRTEQGDSAMYLCASSLSGGELFFGEGSRLTVL.

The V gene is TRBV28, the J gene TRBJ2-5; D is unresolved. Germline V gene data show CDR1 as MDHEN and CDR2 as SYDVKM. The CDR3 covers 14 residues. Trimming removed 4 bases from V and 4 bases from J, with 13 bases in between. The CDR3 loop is CASSSSSVLETQYF. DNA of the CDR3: TGTGCCAGCAGTTCCTCGAGTGTTCTAGAGACCCAGTACTTC.

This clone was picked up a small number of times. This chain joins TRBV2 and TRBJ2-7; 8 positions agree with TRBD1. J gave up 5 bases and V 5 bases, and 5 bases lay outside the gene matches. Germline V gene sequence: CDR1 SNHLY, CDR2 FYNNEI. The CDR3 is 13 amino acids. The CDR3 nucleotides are TGTGCCAGCAGTATGGACAGGGTTAACGAGCAGTACGTC. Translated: CASSMDRVNEQYV.

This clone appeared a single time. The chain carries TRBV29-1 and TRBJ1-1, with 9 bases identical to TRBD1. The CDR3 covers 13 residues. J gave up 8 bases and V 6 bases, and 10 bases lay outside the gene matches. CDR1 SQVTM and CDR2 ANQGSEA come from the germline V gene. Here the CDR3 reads CSVGGQGRLEAFF. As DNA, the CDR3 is TGCAGCGTGGGGGGACAGGGCAGATTGGAAGCTTTCTTT.

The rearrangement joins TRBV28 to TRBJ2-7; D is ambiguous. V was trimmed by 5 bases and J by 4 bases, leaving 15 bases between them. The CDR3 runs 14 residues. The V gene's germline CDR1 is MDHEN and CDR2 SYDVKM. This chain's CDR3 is CASSPSLPPYEQYV. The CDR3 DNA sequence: TGTGCCAGCAGTCCCTCCCTTCCTCCTTACGAGCAGTACGTC.

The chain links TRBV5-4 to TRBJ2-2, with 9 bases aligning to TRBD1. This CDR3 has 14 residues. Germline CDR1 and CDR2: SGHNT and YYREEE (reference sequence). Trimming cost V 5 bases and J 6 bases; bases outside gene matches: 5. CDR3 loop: CASRIGTGPGELFF. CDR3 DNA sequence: TGTGCCAGCAGGATCGGGACAGGGCCCGGGGAGCTGTTTTTT.

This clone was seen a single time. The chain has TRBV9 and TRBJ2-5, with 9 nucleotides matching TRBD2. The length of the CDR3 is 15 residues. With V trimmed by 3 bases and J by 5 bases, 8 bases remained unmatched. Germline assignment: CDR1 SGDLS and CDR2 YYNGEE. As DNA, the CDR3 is TGTGCCAGCAGCGGAAGAGCGGGGGGCCGGGAGACCCAGTACTTC. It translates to CASSGRAGGRETQYF.

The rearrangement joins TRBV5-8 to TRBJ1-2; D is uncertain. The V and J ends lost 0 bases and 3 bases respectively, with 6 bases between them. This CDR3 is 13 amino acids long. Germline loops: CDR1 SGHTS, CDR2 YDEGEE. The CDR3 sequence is CASSLVQHYGYTF. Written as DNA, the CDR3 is TGTGCCAGCAGCTTGGTACAGCACTATGGCTACACCTTC.

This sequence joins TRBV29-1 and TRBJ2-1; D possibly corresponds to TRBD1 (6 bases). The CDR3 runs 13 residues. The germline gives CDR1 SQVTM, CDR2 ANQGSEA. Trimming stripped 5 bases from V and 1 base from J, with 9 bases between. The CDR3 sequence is CSVSDSSYNEQFF. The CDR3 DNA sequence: TGCAGCGTTTCGGACAGTTCCTACAATGAGCAGTTCTTC.

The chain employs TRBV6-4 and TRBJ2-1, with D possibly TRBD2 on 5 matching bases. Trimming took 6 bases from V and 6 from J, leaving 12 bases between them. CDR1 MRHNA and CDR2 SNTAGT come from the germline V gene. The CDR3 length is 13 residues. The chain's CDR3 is CASSGEMGNEQFF. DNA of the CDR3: TGTGCCAGCAGCGGGGAAATGGGCAATGAGCAGTTCTTC.

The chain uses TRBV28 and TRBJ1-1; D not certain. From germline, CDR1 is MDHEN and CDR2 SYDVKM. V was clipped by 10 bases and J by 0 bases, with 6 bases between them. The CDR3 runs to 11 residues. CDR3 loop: CATAVNTEAFF. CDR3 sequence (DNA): TGTGCCACCGCAGTGAACACTGAAGCTTTCTTT.

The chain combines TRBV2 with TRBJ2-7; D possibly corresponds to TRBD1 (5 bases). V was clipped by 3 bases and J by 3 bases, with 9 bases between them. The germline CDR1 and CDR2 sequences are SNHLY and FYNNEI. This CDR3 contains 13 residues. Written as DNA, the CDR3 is TGTGCCAGCAGTGACAGGGCGAACTACGAGCAGTACTTC. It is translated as CASSDRANYEQYF. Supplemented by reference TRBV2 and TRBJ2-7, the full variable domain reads EPEVTQTPSHQVTQMGQEVILRCVPISNHLYFYWYRQILGQKVEFLVSFYNNEISEKSEIFDDQFSVERPDGSNFTLKIRSTKLEDSAMYFCASSDRANYEQYFGPGTRLTVT.

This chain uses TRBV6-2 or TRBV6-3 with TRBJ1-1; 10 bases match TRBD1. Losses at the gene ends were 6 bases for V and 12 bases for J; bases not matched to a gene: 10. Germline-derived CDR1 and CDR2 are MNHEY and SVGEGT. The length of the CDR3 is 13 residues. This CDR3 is CASSLRQGASPFF. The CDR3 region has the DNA TGTGCCAGCAGCTTGCGACAGGGGGCGAGTCCTTTCTTT.

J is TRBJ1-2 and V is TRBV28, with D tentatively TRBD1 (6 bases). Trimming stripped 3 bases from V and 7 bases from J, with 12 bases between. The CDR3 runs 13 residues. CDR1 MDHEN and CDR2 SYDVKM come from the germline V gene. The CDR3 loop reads CASSFGGLAGYTF. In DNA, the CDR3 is TGTGCCAGCAGTTTTGGGGGCCTGGCTGGCTACACCTTC.

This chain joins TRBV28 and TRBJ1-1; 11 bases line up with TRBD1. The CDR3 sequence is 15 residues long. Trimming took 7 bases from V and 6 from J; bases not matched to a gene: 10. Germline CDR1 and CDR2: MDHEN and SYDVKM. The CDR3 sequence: CASKSGTGGVAEAFF. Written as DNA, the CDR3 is TGTGCCAGCAAAAGCGGGACAGGGGGAGTGGCTGAAGCTTTCTTT.

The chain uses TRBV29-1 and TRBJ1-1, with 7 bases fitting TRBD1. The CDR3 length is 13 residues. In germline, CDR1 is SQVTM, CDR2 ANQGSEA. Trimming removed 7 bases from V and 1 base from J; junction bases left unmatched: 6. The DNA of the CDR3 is TGCAGCGCCGCTACAGGGGAGAACACTGAAGCTTTCTTT. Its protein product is CSAATGENTEAFF.

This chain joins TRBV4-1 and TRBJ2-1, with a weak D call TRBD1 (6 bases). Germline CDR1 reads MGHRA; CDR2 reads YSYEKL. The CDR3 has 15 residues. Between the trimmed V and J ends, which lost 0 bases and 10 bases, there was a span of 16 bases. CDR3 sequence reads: CASSQDTQGGVEQFF. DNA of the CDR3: TGCGCCAGCAGCCAAGATACACAGGGTGGTGTCGAGCAGTTCTTC.

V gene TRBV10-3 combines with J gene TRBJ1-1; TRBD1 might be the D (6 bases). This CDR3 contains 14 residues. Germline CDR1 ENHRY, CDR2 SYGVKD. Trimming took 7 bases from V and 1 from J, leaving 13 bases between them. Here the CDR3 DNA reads TGTGCCATCATGTTGGGGGCGGGGAACACTGAAGCTTTCTTT. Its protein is CAIMLGAGNTEAFF.